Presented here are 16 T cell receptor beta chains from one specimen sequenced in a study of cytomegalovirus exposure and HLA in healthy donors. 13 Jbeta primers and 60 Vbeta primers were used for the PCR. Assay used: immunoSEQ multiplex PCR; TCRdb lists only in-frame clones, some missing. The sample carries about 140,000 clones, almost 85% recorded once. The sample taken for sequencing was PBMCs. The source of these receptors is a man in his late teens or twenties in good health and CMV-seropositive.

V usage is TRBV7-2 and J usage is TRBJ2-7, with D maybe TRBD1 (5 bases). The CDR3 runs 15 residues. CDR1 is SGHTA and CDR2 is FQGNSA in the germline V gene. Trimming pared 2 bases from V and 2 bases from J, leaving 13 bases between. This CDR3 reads CASSLQSGQTYEQYF. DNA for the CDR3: TGTGCCAGCAGCTTACAATCAGGGCAGACCTACGAGCAGTACTTC.

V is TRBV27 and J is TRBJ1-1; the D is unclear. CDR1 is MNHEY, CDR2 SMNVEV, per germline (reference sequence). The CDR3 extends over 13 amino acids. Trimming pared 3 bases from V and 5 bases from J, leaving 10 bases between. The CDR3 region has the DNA TGTGCCAGCAGTTTGTTGGTGAGTACTGAAGCTTTCTTT. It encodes CASSLLVSTEAFF.

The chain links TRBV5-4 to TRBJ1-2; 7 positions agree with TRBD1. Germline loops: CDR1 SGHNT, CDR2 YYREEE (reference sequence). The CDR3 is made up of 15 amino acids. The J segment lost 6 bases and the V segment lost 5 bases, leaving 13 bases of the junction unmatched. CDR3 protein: CASRPVTGQEDGYTF. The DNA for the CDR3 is TGTGCCAGCAGGCCTGTAACAGGACAGGAGGATGGCTACACCTTC.

Written as DNA, the CDR3 is TGTGCCAGCAGTTTCGGGGGGGGCCAAGAGACCCAGTACTTC. This sequence encodes CASSFGGGQETQYF. The V call is TRBV28, the J call TRBJ2-5, with 8 bases fitting TRBD2. CDR1 MDHEN and CDR2 SYDVKM come from the germline V gene. The CDR3 is made up of 14 amino acids. V shed 3 bases and J 1 base; nucleotides not matched to a gene: 1.

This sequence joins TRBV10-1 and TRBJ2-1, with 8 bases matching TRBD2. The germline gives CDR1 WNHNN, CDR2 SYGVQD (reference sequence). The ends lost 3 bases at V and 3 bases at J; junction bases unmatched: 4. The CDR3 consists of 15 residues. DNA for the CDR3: TGCGCCAGCAGTGATGGTAGCGGGGTCTACAATGAGCAGTTCTTC. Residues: CASSDGSGVYNEQFF.

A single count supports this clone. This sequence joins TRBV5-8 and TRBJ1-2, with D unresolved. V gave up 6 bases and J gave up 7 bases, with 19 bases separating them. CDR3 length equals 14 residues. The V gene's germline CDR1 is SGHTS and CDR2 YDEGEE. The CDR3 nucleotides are TGTGCCAGCACCCTCCGGGGTTCAGGATTTGGCTACACCTTC. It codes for CASTLRGSGFGYTF.

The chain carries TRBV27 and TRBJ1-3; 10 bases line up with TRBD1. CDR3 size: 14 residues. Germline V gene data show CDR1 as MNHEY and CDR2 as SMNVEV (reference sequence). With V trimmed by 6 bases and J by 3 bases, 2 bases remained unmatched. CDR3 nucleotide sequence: TGTGCCAGCAGAGACAGGGGGCTTGGAAACACCATATATTTT. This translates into CASRDRGLGNTIYF.

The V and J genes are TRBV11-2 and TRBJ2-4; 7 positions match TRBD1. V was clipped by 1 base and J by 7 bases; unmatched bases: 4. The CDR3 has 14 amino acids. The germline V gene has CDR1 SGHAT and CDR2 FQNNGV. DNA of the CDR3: TGTGCCAGCAGCTTAGCCCCCAGGGGGAACATTCAGTACTTC. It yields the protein CASSLAPRGNIQYF.

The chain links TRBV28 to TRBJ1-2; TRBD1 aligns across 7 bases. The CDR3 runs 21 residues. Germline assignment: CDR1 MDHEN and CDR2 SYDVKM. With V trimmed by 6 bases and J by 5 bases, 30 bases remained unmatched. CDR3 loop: CASSPPGQPRHVALFKYGYTF. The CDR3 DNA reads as TGTGCCAGCAGCCCCCCGGGACAGCCTCGACACGTTGCGTTATTCAAATATGGCTACACCTTC.

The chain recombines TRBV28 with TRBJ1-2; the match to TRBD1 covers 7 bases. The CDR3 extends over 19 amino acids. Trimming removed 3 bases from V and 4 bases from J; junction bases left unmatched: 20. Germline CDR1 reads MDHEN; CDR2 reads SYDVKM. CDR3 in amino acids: CASSFSLTKTQTGFYGYTF. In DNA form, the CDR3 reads TGTGCCAGCAGTTTCTCCCTAACCAAAACTCAGACAGGGTTCTATGGCTACACCTTC.

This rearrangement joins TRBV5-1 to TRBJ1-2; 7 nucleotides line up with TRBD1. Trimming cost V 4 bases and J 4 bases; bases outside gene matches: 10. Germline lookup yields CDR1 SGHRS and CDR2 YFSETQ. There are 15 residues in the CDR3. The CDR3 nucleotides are TGCGCCAGCAGCGCAGGAGGGGGCTGGAGCTATGGCTACACCTTC. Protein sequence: CASSAGGGWSYGYTF.

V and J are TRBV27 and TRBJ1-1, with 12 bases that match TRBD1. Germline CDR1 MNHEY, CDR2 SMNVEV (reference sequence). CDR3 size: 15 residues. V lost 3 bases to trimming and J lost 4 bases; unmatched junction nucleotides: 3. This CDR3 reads CASSFGTGGFTEAFF. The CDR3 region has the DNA TGTGCCAGCAGTTTTGGGACAGGGGGCTTCACTGAAGCTTTCTTT.

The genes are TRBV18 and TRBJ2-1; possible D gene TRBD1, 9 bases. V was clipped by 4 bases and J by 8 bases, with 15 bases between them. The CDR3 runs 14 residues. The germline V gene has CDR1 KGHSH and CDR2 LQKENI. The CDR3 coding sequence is TGTGCCAGCTCACACAGGGGGCGGGAGGATGAGCAGTTCTTC. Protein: CASSHRGREDEQFF.

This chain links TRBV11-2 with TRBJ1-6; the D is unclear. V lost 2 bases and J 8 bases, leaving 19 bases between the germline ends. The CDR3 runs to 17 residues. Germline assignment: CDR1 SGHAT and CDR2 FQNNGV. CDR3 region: CASSLSGEGGWDSPLHF. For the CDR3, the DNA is TGTGCCAGCAGCTTAAGCGGTGAAGGAGGGTGGGATTCACCCCTCCACTTT.

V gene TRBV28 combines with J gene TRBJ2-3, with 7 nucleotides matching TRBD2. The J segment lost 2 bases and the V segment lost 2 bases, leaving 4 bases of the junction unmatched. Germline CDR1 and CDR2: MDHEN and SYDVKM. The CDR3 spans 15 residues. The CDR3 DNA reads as TGTGCCAGCAGTTTACTAGCGGCCTTCACAGATACGCAGTATTTT. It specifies CASSLLAAFTDTQYF.

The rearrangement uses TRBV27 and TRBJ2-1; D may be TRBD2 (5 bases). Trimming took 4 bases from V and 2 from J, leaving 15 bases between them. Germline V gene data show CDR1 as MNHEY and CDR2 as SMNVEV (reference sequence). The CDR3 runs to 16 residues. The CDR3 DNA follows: TGTGCCAGCAGTTCCCGCCTAGCATCGACCTACAATGAGCAGTTCTTC. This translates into CASSSRLASTYNEQFF.